One and the same sample provided the 10 T cell receptor beta chains below, sequenced in a study of regulatory T cells in long-lasting Graves disease. As for time point: newly diagnosed GD, antithyroid drugs for less than 3 months. With RNA extracted from PBMCs as input, the TCR library was made. To make TCR beta libraries, researchers used iRepertoire HTBI primers and Arm-PCR of CDR3 regions. TCRdb used MiXCR to reprocess the multiplex PCR reads, holding one entry per CDR3 protein. The table has a few hundred thousand distinct CDR3 sequences, 13% seen once. The same sample was also studied in work on T cells in Graves' hyperthyroidism and ophthalmopathy.

The sample in question was peripheral blood mononuclear cells (PBMCs), obtained at new diagnosis, from a patient treated with antithyroid drugs. The origin of the receptors is a man aged 30 to 39 with Graves disease.

This clonotype was counted many times. The gene calls are TRBV24-1 and TRBJ1-2; 10 positions match TRBD1. V shed 2 bases, J shed 3 bases, and the junction held 8 bases outside the gene matches. The CDR3 spans 17 residues. Germline-derived CDR1 and CDR2 are KGHDR and SFDVKD. The CDR3 protein is CATSDSTETGGDYGYTF. The CDR3 coding sequence is TGTGCCACCAGTGATTCCACCGAGACAGGGGGCGACTATGGCTACACCTTC.

This clonotype showed up many times. The chain carries TRBV18 and TRBJ2-2; D possibly uses TRBD1 or TRBD2 (6 bases each). Trimming pared 0 bases from V and 5 bases from J, leaving 10 bases between. The CDR3 spans 15 residues. Germline lookup yields CDR1 KGHSH and CDR2 LQKENI. The CDR3 region has the DNA TGTGCCAGCTCACCACCAGGGGGGACTACCGGGGAGCTGTTTTTT. Amino acids: CASSPPGGTTGELFF. Full variable domain (outside the CDR3, taken from reference TRBV18 and TRBJ2-2): NAGVMQNPRHLVRRRGQEARLRCSPMKGHSHVYWYRQLPEEGLKFMVYLQKENIIDESGMPKERFSAEFPKEGPSILRIQQVVRGDSAAYFCASSPPGGTTGELFFGEGSRLTVL.

The chain links TRBV7-2 to TRBJ2-2; D uncertain. This CDR3 comprises 15 residues. The ends were cut back, 5 bases at V and 2 bases at J, with 12 bases in the middle. Germline V gene sequence: CDR1 SGHTA, CDR2 FQGNSA. In nucleotides, the CDR3 is TGTGCCAGCAGCCCAATAGCCAGTAACACCGGGGAGCTGTTTTTT. Its protein is CASSPIASNTGELFF.

The sample holds a few counts of this clonotype. The gene calls are TRBV20-1 and TRBJ2-2; 8 bases align to TRBD2. The CDR3 is 15 amino acids. V shed 5 bases and J 1 base; nucleotides not matched to a gene: 6. Germline V CDR1 and CDR2: DFQATT, SNEGSKA (reference sequence). This chain's CDR3 is CSAFPGLENTGELFF. The CDR3 DNA follows: TGCAGTGCTTTCCCGGGACTAGAGAACACCGGGGAGCTGTTTTTT.

This clonotype was detected many times. The rearrangement joins TRBV7-8 to TRBJ2-5; 8 bases line up with TRBD2. The CDR3 is 15 residues long. Trimming cost V 1 base and J 5 bases; bases outside gene matches: 6. CDR1 and CDR2 from the germline V gene are SGHVS and FQNEAQ. DNA of the CDR3: TGTGCCAGCAGCTTAGGACTAGCGCTAGGGGAGACCCAGTACTTC. This sequence encodes CASSLGLALGETQYF. The whole variable domain, remainder taken from reference TRBV7-8 and TRBJ2-5, is GAGVSQSPRYKVAKRGQDVALRCDPISGHVSLFWYQQALGQGPEFLTYFQNEAQLDKSGLPSDRFFAERPEGSVSTLKIQRTQQEDSAVYLCASSLGLALGETQYFGPGTRLLVL.

This clonotype was picked up many times. The chain joins TRBV29-1 to TRBJ1-1; TRBD1 aligns across 9 bases. Trimming at V came to 7 bases and at J to 1 base, leaving 4 bases not matched to a gene. The CDR3 totals 13 residues. Germline assignment: CDR1 SQVTM and CDR2 ANQGSEA. CDR3 in DNA: TGCAGCGGGTGGGGACAGGGGAACACTGAAGCTTTCTTT. It codes for CSGWGQGNTEAFF.

There are many counts of this clonotype. J is TRBJ2-7 and V is TRBV11-2, with D possibly being TRBD1 (6 bases). The germline gives CDR1 SGHAT, CDR2 FQNNGV. The CDR3 is made up of 18 amino acids. Trimming pared 2 bases from V and 4 bases from J, leaving 24 bases between. The CDR3 loop reads CASSLRLGARGEWYEQYF. DNA of the CDR3: TGTGCCAGCAGCTTACGGCTAGGGGCCAGGGGAGAGTGGTACGAGCAGTACTTC.

V and J are TRBV12-3 or TRBV12-4 and TRBJ2-3; TRBD1 agrees at 7 bases. The CDR3 consists of 15 residues. The V and J ends lost 9 bases and 4 bases, in that order; junction bases with no gene match: 13. Written as DNA, the CDR3 is TGTGCCAGTGACAGGGTGAAGGTTAGGGCAGATACGCAGTATTTT. Encoded protein: CASDRVKVRADTQYF.

This clonotype has just a few counts. The gene calls are TRBV9 and TRBJ2-1; TRBD2 matches 10 bases. The ends lost 4 bases at V and 7 bases at J; junction bases unmatched: 11. The CDR3 is 16 amino acids. CDR1 is SGDLS, CDR2 YYNGEE, per germline. CDR3 in amino acids: CASSPLGSGRLNEQFF. CDR3 coding DNA: TGTGCCAGCAGCCCTCTGGGTAGCGGGAGGTTGAATGAGCAGTTCTTC.

This clonotype was detected a few times. The chain recombines TRBV20-1 with TRBJ2-1; 8 nucleotides match TRBD2. The CDR3 is 15 residues long. Germline V lookup: CDR1 DFQATT, CDR2 SNEGSKA (reference sequence). The V segment lost 3 bases and the J segment 7 bases; nucleotides outside the gene matches: 11. CDR3 region: CSARRGRAGVNEQFF. DNA for the CDR3: TGCAGTGCTAGGCGGGGGCGAGCGGGAGTAAATGAGCAGTTCTTC.